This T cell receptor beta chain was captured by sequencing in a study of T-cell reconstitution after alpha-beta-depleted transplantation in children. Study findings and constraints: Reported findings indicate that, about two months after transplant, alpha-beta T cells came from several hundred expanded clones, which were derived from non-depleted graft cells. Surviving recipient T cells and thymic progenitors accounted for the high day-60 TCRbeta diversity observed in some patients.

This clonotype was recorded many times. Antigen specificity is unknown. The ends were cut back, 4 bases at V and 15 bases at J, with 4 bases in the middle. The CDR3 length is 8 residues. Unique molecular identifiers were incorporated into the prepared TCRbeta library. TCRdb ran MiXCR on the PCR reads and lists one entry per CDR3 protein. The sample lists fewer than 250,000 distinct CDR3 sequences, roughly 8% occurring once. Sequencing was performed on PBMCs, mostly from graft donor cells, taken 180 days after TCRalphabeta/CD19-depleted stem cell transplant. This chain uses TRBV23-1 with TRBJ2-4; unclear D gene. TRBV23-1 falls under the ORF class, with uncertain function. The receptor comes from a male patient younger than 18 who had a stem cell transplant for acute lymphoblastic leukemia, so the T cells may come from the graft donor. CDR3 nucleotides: TGCGCCAGCAGTCTTAGGTACTTC. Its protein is CASSLRYF.